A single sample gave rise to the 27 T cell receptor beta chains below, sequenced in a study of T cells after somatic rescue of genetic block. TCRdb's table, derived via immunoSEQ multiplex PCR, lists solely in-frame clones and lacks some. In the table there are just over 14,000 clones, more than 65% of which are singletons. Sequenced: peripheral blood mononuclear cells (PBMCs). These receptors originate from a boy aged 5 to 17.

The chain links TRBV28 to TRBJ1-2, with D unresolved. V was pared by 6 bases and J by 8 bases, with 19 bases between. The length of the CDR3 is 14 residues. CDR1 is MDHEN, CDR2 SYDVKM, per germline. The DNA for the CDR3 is TGTGCCAGCAGCCCTCCGGCCTTTTTGAGAGGCTACACCTTC. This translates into CASSPPAFLRGYTF.

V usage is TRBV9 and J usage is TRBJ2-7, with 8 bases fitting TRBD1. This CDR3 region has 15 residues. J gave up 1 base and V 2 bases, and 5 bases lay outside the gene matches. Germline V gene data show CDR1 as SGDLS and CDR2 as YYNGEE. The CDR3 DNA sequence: TGTGCCAGCAGCGTTTCCGACAGGGGTTCCTACGAGCAGTACTTC. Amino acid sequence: CASSVSDRGSYEQYF.

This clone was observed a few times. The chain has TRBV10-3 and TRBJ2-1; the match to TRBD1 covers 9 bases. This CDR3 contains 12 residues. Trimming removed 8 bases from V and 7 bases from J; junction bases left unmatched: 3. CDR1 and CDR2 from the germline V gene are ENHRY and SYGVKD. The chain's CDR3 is CAIGTGRNEQFF. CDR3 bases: TGTGCCATCGGGACAGGGAGGAATGAGCAGTTCTTC.

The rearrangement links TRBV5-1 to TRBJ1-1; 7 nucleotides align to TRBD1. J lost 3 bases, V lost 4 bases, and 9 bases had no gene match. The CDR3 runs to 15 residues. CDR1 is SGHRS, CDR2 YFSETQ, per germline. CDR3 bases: TGCGCCAGCAGCCCTCCGAGGGGGCAGGACACTGAAGCTTTCTTT. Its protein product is CASSPPRGQDTEAFF.

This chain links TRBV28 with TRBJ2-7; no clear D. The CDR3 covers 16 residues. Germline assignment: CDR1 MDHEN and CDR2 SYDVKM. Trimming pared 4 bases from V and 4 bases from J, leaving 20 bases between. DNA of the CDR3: TGTGCCAGCAGTTCCCCCAGAACCCTTACCTTTTACGAGCAGTACTTC. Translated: CASSSPRTLTFYEQYF.

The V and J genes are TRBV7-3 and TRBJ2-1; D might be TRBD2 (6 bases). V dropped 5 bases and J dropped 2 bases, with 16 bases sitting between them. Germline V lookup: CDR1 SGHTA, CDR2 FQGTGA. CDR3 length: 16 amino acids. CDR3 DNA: TGTGCCAGCAGCCCGTTAGCCGCGGGAACCTACAATGAGCAGTTCTTC. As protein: CASSPLAAGTYNEQFF.

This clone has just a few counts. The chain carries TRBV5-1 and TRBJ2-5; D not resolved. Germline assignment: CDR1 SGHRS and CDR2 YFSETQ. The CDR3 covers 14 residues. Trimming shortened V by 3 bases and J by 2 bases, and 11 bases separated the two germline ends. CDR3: CASSSQGHQETQYF. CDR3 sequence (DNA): TGCGCCAGCAGCTCTCAAGGTCATCAAGAGACCCAGTACTTC.

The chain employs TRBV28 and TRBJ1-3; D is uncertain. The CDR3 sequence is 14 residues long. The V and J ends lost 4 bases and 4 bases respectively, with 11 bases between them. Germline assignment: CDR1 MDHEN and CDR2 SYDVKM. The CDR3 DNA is TGTGCCAGCAGTTACCCCGGAGGGGGAAACACCATATATTTT. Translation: CASSYPGGGNTIYF.

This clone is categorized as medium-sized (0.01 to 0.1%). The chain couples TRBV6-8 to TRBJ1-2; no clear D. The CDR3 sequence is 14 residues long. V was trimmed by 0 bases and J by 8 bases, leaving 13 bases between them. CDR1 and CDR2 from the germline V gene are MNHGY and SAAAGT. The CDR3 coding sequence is TGTGCCAGCAGTTACTCGGATAGGGAATGGGGCTACACCTTC. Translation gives CASSYSDREWGYTF.

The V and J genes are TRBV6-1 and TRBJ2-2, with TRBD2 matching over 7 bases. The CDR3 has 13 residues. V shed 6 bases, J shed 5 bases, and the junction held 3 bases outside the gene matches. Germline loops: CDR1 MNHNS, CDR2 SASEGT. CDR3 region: CASSRAGTGELFF. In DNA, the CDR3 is TGTGCCAGCAGCCGAGCGGGGACCGGGGAGCTGTTTTTT.

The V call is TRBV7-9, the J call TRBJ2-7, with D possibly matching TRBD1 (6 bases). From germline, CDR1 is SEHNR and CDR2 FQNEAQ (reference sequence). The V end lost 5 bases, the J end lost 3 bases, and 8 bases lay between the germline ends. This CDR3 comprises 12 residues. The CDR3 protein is CASSAQGYEQYF. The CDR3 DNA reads TGTGCCAGCAGCGCACAGGGCTACGAGCAGTACTTC.

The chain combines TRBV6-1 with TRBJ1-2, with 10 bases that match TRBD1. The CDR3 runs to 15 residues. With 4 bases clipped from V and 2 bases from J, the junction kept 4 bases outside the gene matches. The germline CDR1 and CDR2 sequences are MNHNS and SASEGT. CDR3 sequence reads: CASSVSGQGNYGYTF. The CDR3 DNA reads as TGTGCCAGCAGTGTATCGGGACAGGGGAACTATGGCTACACCTTC.

As DNA, the CDR3 is TGTGCCAGCAAGGAGAGCTCCTATAATTCACCCCTCCACTTT. Its translation is CASKESSYNSPLHF. The chain links TRBV7-6 to TRBJ1-6; D is undetermined. V lost 7 bases and J 0 bases, leaving 7 bases between the germline ends. The CDR3 consists of 14 residues. Germline V gene lookup returns CDR1 SGHVS and CDR2 FNYEAQ.

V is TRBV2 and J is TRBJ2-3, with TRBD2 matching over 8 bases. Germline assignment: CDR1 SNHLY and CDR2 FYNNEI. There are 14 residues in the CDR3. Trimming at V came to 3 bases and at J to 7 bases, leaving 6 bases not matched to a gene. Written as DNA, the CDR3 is TGTGCCAGCAGTGAGTCGGGGGGGCGTTATACGCAGTATTTT. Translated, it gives CASSESGGRYTQYF.

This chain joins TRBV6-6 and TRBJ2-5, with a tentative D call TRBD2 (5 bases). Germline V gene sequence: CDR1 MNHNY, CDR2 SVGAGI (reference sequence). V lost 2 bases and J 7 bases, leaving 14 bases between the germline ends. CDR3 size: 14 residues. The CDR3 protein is CASSYGSGFGTQYF. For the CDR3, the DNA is TGTGCCAGCAGTTACGGGTCGGGGTTTGGGACCCAGTACTTC.

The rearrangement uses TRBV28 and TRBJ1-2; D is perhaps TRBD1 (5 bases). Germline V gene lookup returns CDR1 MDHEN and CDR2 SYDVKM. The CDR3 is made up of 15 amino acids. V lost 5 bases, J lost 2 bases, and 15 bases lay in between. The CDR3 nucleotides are TGTGCCAGCAGTACGGGGCCACCCCGCAACTATGGCTACACCTTC. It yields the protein CASSTGPPRNYGYTF.

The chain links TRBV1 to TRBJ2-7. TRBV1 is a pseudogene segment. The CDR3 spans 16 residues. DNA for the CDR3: TGCACCAGCAGCCAAGAAGAGGGGCAGCTCTCCTACGAGCAGTACTTC. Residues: CTSSQEEGQLSYEQYF.

The DNA for the CDR3 is TGTGCCAGCAGCTTGAGGCTAGCGGGCTACAATGAGCAGTTCTTC. Translated, it gives CASSLRLAGYNEQFF. V gene TRBV5-4 combines with J gene TRBJ2-1, with 8 bases matching TRBD2. The CDR3 consists of 15 residues. V shed 1 base, J shed 3 bases, and the junction held 3 bases outside the gene matches. From germline, CDR1 is SGHNT and CDR2 YYREEE (reference sequence).

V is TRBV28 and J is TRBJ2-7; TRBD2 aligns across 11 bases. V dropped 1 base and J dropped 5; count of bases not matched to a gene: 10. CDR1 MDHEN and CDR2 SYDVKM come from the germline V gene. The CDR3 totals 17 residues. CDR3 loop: CASSLLAGGPVGHEQYF. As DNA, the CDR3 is TGTGCCAGCAGTTTATTAGCGGGGGGGCCTGTGGGTCACGAGCAGTACTTC.

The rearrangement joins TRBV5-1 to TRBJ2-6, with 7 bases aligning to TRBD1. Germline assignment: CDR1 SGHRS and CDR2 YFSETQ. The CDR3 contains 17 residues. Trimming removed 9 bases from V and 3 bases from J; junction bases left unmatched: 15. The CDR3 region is CATRGSSPGGGANVLTF. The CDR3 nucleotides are TGCGCCACCAGGGGGTCTTCCCCCGGAGGTGGGGCCAACGTCCTGACTTTC.

CDR3: CASSLNRGSLNEQFF. The CDR3 DNA is TGTGCCAGCAGCCTTAACAGGGGGTCCCTCAATGAGCAGTTCTTC. This sequence joins TRBV7-3 and TRBJ2-1; 8 nucleotides align to TRBD1. CDR3 size: 15 residues. The V gene's germline CDR1 is SGHTA and CDR2 FQGTGA. Trimming removed 5 bases from V and 6 bases from J; junction bases left unmatched: 9.

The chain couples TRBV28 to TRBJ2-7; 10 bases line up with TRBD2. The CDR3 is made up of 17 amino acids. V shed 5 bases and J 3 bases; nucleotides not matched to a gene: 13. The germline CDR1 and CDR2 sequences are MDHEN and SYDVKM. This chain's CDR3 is CASSTPAAGLADYEQYF. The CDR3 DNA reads TGTGCCAGCAGTACTCCCGCGGCAGGACTAGCGGACTACGAGCAGTACTTC. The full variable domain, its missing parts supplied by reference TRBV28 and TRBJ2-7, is DVKVTQSSRYLVKRTGEKVFLECVQDMDHENMFWYRQDPGLGLRLIYFSYDVKMKEKGDIPEGYSVSREKKERFSLILESASTNQTSMYLCASSTPAAGLADYEQYFGPGTRLTVT.

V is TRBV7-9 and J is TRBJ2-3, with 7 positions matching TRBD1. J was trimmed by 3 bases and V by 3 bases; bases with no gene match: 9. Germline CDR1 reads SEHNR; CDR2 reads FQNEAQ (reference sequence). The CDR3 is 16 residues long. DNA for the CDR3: TGTGCCAGCAGCTTTGTTTTGACAGGGAGTACAGATACGCAGTATTTT. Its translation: CASSFVLTGSTDTQYF.

The chain's CDR3 is CASSASGTSQNIQYF. In DNA, the CDR3 is TGCGCCAGCAGTGCCTCCGGGACTAGCCAAAACATTCAGTACTTC. The rearrangement joins TRBV10-1 to TRBJ2-4; 9 bases match TRBD2. This CDR3 spans 15 amino acids. Germline values: CDR1 WNHNN, CDR2 SYGVQD (reference sequence). The junction had 6 bases not matched to a gene; V was cut back by 4 bases and J by 5 bases.

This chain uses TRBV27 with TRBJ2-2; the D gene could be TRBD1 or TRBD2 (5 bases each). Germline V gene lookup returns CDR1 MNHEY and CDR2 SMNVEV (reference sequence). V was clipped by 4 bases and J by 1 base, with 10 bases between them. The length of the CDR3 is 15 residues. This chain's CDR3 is CASSWGTENTGELFF. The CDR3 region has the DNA TGTGCCAGCAGTTGGGGGACGGAGAACACCGGGGAGCTGTTTTTT.

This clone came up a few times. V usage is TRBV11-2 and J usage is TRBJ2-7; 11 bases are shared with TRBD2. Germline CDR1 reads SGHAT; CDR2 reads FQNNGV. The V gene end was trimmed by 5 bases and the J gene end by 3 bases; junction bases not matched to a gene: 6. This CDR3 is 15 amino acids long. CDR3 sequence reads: CASSPGLAVFYEQYF. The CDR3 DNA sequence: TGTGCCAGCAGCCCGGGACTAGCGGTTTTCTACGAGCAGTACTTC.

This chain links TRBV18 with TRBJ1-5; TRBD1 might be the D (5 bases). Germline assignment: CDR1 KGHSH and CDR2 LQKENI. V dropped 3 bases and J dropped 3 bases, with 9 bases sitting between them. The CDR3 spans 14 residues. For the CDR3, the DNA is TGTGCCAGCTCACCCTCAGGGTACAATCAGCCCCAGCATTTT. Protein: CASSPSGYNQPQHF.